Sequencing of this T cell receptor beta chain was carried out in a study of blood T cell repertoires in COVID-19. Looking at the study overall: The United States, Italy and Spain were the sources of the acute and convalescent COVID-19 samples.

V was clipped by 4 bases and J by 4 bases; unmatched bases: 8. Germline V lookup: CDR1 SGHRS, CDR2 YFSETQ. This CDR3 is built from 17 residues. Authors' methods: Amplifying reference gene primers gave estimates of nucleated cell counts. Libraries were prepared by immunoSEQ multiplex PCR; TCRdb keeps only in-frame clonotypes and omits some of them. Clone size and the V and J calls come from that table; the DNA yielded D and trimming. The data show a few hundred thousand clones, with around 83% seen just once and 5% to 6% held by the top ten. This receptor was identified in a woman aged 50 to 60 who had recovered from COVID-19. The source material was PBMCs or T cells enriched from blood (not recorded which). The chain carries TRBV5-1 and TRBJ2-2, with 12 bases matching TRBD1. The CDR3 sequence: CASSPGTGGVFTGELFF. The DNA of the CDR3 is TGCGCCAGCAGCCCGGGGACAGGGGGCGTTTTCACCGGGGAGCTGTTTTTT.